The source of this T cell receptor (beta chain) is a study of T cells after yellow fever vaccination. Points from the study as a whole: Primary-vaccination clones mostly resurfaced post-booster (96% CD4, 85% to 90% CD8). Only a minor proportion of clonotypes was detected across both CD4 and CD8 compartments.

Template switching by 5'RACE produced TCR cDNA, adding a universal primer site and UMIs. TCRdb re-called the 5' RACE reads with MiXCR, one entry per CDR3 protein. The sample holds approximately 550,000 distinct CDR3 sequences; less than 20% are singletons and the top ten take roughly an eighth. This CDR3 has 15 amino acids. Deletions cut 1 base from V and 10 bases from J, with 14 bases between. Worth noting for this clonotype: As yet, its antigen is unknown.

This specimen was PBMCs, taken 15 days after the yellow fever booster vaccination. The chain couples TRBV12-3 or TRBV12-4 to TRBJ1-6, with a possible D match to TRBD1 (6 bases). This clonotype originated in a man younger than 40 who received the YFV17D yellow fever vaccine. The CDR3 region is CASSLGGARVSPLHF. The CDR3, as DNA: TGTGCCAGCAGTTTAGGGGGGGCCCGGGTCTCACCCCTCCACTTT.